This T cell receptor beta chain was obtained from a study of blood T cell repertoires in COVID-19. Overall study: Spain, Italy and the United States supplied samples that represented acute and convalescent COVID-19. PBMCs, B-cell-depleted T cells, or T cells provided the cDNA or gDNA that made up the material.

Seattle enrolled patients during active infection and tracked them longitudinally. CDR1 is SGHAT and CDR2 is FQNNGV in the germline V gene. This CDR3 comprises 12 residues. Trimming pared 5 bases from V and 2 bases from J, leaving 7 bases between. Authors' analysis steps: Quantification of nucleated cells was approximated via reference gene primer amplification. Measured with immunoSEQ multiplex PCR; TCRdb has only the in-frame clones, and not every one. From that table come the V and J calls and clone size; the DNA was used to work out D and trimming. The sample yields some 160,000 clones, approximately 87% seen once.

The sequencing input was peripheral blood. The chain couples TRBV11-2 to TRBJ2-7; possible D gene TRBD2, 5 bases. The receptor was derived from a woman aged 70-85 years with COVID-19, enrolled during active disease. CDR3 coding DNA: TGTGCCAGCAGCCCGACTACCTACGAGCAGTACTTC. This codes for CASSPTTYEQYF.